What follows is one TCR beta chain and its context. The antigen remains unidentified. These data come from a study of cytomegalovirus exposure and HLA in healthy donors. Looking at the study overall: Earlier results showed some 120 million unique TCR beta sequences derived from approximately 170 million T cells.

Study-wide results and caveats: Within the data, a cluster of highly shared sequence variants was likely a sequencing artifact. Reports credit the classifier with highly specific, highly sensitive diagnosis of cytomegalovirus status.

The study ran its PCR with 60 Vbeta and 13 Jbeta primers. The protocol was immunoSEQ multiplex PCR, while the TCRdb copy is restricted to in-frame clones and leaves out a portion. The sample yields 100,000 or so clones, 60% to 85% seen once. The CDR3 contains 11 residues. CDR1 and CDR2 (germline): DFQATT, SNEGSKA (reference sequence). V gave up 7 bases and J gave up 1 base, with 7 bases separating them. The sample consisted of PBMCs. The chain recombines TRBV20-1 with TRBJ2-5; the D is unclear. The receptor's source is a woman between 40 and 55 years old in good health and CMV-seronegative. The CDR3 here is CSGRLQETQYF. For the CDR3, the DNA is TGCAGTGGGAGACTCCAAGAGACCCAGTACTTC.